This entry features one TCR beta chain sequence. This sample is part of a study of shared clonotypes between healthy human individuals. Study at large: Two female and a few male donors aged 18 to 49 were enrolled. Per donor, three plates held CD4 naive cells, three held CD4 memory, two held CD8 naive and one held CD8 memory.

CD45RO-negative, CCR7-selected cells formed the naive CD8 fraction, which excluded terminally differentiated effector memory CD45RA+ cells. The data were produced by immunoSEQ multiplex PCR, yet TCRdb's version contains in-frame clones alone and is incomplete. The profile shows around 2,000,000 clones, about 95% of them singletons. CDR3 size: 16 residues. J lost 7 bases, V lost 5 bases, and 10 bases had no gene match. Germline V gene data show CDR1 as SGHVS and CDR2 as FQNEAQ. The V call is TRBV7-8, the J call TRBJ2-2; TRBD1 matches at 10 bases. This TCR was recovered from a man aged 18-30 years in good health. Sequenced sample: naive CD8+ T cells sorted from blood. The CDR3 coding sequence is TGTGCCAGCAGCAGACACCGACAGGGGGCTGGCGGGGAGCTGTTTTTT. Its translation: CASSRHRQGAGGELFF.